One sample yielded the 26 T cell receptor beta chains listed below, sequenced in a study of blood T cell repertoires in COVID-19. The repertoire was sequenced with immunoSEQ multiplex PCR; TCRdb's copy has only in-frame clones and lacks some. The repertoire consists of approximately 90,000 clones, with roughly 89% occurring once and the leading ten covering roughly 5.1%. Sequenced input: peripheral blood. The receptors shown here come from a man between 60 and 75 years old with COVID-19, enrolled during active disease.

V is TRBV18 and J is TRBJ2-7; a possible D gene is TRBD2 (6 bases). The germline V and J ends were trimmed by 6 bases and 4 bases, with 13 bases remaining between them. This CDR3 spans 13 amino acids. Germline V gene lookup returns CDR1 KGHSH and CDR2 LQKENI. The CDR3 coding sequence is TGTGCCAGCTCTCGTGGGGGAGGATACGAGCAGTACTTC. It specifies CASSRGGGYEQYF. The variable domain in full, with the rest retrieved from reference TRBV18 and TRBJ2-7, is NAGVMQNPRHLVRRRGQEARLRCSPMKGHSHVYWYRQLPEEGLKFMVYLQKENIIDESGMPKERFSAEFPKEGPSILRIQQVVRGDSAAYFCASSRGGGYEQYFGPGTRLTVT.

The chain carries TRBV2 and TRBJ2-1; perhaps TRBD2 as D (6 bases). Per germline, CDR1 SNHLY and CDR2 FYNNEI. The CDR3 runs 12 residues. Trimming left V 5 bases short and J 5 bases short, with 7 bases between. This CDR3 reads CASSREDNEQFF. The DNA of the CDR3 is TGTGCCAGCAGTAGGGAGGACAATGAGCAGTTCTTC. Full variable domain (rest looked up from reference TRBV2 and TRBJ2-1): EPEVTQTPSHQVTQMGQEVILRCVPISNHLYFYWYRQILGQKVEFLVSFYNNEISEKSEIFDDQFSVERPDGSNFTLKIRSTKLEDSAMYFCASSREDNEQFFGPGTRLTVL.

The chain is built from TRBV6-5 and TRBJ1-6; D gene uncertain. CDR3 size: 13 residues. Per germline, CDR1 MNHEY and CDR2 SVGAGI. V was clipped by 6 bases and J by 4 bases, with 7 bases between them. CDR3 sequence reads: CASRQYYNSPLHF. In nucleotides, the CDR3 is TGTGCCAGCAGACAGTATTATAATTCACCCCTCCACTTT.

The CDR3 here is CATSETSGRAGNNEQFF. CDR3 in DNA: TGTGCCACCAGTGAGACTAGCGGGAGAGCGGGGAACAATGAGCAGTTCTTC. The V call is TRBV24-1, the J call TRBJ2-1, with 12 bases lining up with TRBD2. V shed 4 bases and J 5 bases; nucleotides not matched to a gene: 8. The germline CDR1 and CDR2 sequences are KGHDR and SFDVKD. The CDR3 loop spans 17 amino acids.

This clone was seen a few times. The chain carries TRBV19 and TRBJ1-5; D gene uncertain. The germline gives CDR1 LNHDA, CDR2 SQIVND (reference sequence). The CDR3 consists of 12 residues. V lost 4 bases and J 9 bases, leaving 10 bases between the germline ends. The DNA for the CDR3 is TGTGCCAGTAGTACCGGGTCGGGGCCCCAGCATTTT. Translating gives CASSTGSGPQHF.

The V gene is TRBV11-2, the J gene TRBJ2-2; D is possibly TRBD2 (5 bases). The CDR3 loop spans 14 amino acids. Germline CDR1 and CDR2: SGHAT and FQNNGV. V was trimmed by 5 bases and J by 0 bases, leaving 7 bases between them. CDR3 nucleotide sequence: TGTGCCAGCAGCGCGGACTCGAACACCGGGGAGCTGTTTTTT. Amino acids: CASSADSNTGELFF.

The genes are TRBV7-2 and TRBJ2-1, with 8 bases aligning to TRBD2. V lost 0 bases to trimming and J lost 7 bases; unmatched junction nucleotides: 5. CDR1 is SGHTA and CDR2 is FQGNSA in the germline V gene. This CDR3 is built from 15 residues. The CDR3 nucleotides are TGTGCCAGCAGCTTAGCAGCGGGAGAGGGGAATGAGCAGTTCTTC. Encoded protein: CASSLAAGEGNEQFF.

On this clone itself: Within the sample, other DNA sequences also encode this same CDR3. The chain has TRBV5-1 and TRBJ2-1; D is perhaps TRBD1 (6 bases). The CDR3 sequence is 12 residues long. The V and J ends lost 3 bases and 7 bases respectively, with 8 bases between them. Germline lookup yields CDR1 SGHRS and CDR2 YFSETQ. This CDR3 is CASSSQGNEQFF. The CDR3 DNA reads as TGCGCCAGCAGCTCACAGGGAAATGAGCAGTTCTTC.

The rearrangement links TRBV10-1 to TRBJ2-2; 8 nucleotides agree with TRBD2. After removal of 2 bases from V and 5 bases from J, the junction contained 4 bases not matched to a gene. CDR3 length: 15 residues. CDR1 is WNHNN and CDR2 is SYGVQD in the germline V gene (reference sequence). The CDR3 loop reads CASSEAGGKTGELFF. CDR3 coding DNA: TGCGCCAGCAGTGAGGCGGGAGGAAAAACCGGGGAGCTGTTTTTT.

The rearrangement links TRBV2 to TRBJ1-5, with a possible D match to TRBD1 (5 bases). Trimming left V 1 base short and J 2 bases short, with 9 bases between. Germline CDR1 reads SNHLY; CDR2 reads FYNNEI. The CDR3 extends over 15 amino acids. The CDR3 reads CASSEEGQGNQPQHF. CDR3 bases: TGTGCCAGCAGTGAAGAGGGGCAGGGCAATCAGCCCCAGCATTTT.

The rearrangement joins TRBV6-1 to TRBJ2-7, with 11 bases lining up with TRBD2. Losses at the gene ends were 0 bases for V and 3 bases for J; bases not matched to a gene: 4. This CDR3 is built from 16 residues. Germline V gives CDR1 MNHNS, CDR2 SASEGT. DNA of the CDR3: TGTGCCAGCAGTGAAGCTCTTGGGACTAGCGGCTACGAGCAGTACTTC. Translation: CASSEALGTSGYEQYF.

The chain employs TRBV28 and TRBJ1-4; 11 nucleotides line up with TRBD1. In germline, CDR1 is MDHEN, CDR2 SYDVKM. The CDR3 extends over 17 amino acids. Trimming removed 4 bases from V and 0 bases from J; junction bases left unmatched: 4. The CDR3 spells CASSSGQGVATNEKLFF. CDR3 DNA sequence: TGTGCCAGCAGTTCGGGACAGGGGGTTGCAACTAATGAAAAACTGTTTTTT.

J is TRBJ2-1 and V is TRBV3-1 (or the pseudogene TRBV3-2), with D perhaps TRBD2 (6 bases). This CDR3 has 16 amino acids. V shed 0 bases and J shed 7 bases, with 16 bases lying between them. Germline-derived CDR1 and CDR2 are LGHDT and YNNKEL (reference sequence). The CDR3 is CASSQDVGGNANEQFF. DNA of the CDR3: TGTGCCAGCAGCCAAGATGTAGGCGGGAATGCGAATGAGCAGTTCTTC.

The CDR3 reads CASSPAWSSGDRSYNEQFF. CDR3 in DNA: TGTGCCAGCAGCCCAGCTTGGAGTAGCGGGGACCGATCCTACAATGAGCAGTTCTTC. The rearrangement links TRBV9 to TRBJ2-1; 8 nucleotides align to TRBD2. V lost 4 bases and J lost 1; bases outside the gene matches: 16. The CDR3 is made up of 19 amino acids. The germline CDR1 and CDR2 sequences are SGDLS and YYNGEE.

This clone was seen a few times. The V and J genes are TRBV11-1 and TRBJ2-7, with a possible D match to TRBD2 (5 bases). The CDR3 contains 14 residues. Germline V gene lookup returns CDR1 SGHAT and CDR2 FQDESV (reference sequence). With 5 bases removed from V and 3 bases from J, the gap between germline ends came to 14 bases. This CDR3 is CASSRVEANYEQYF. The CDR3 coding sequence is TGTGCCAGCAGCCGCGTGGAGGCTAACTACGAGCAGTACTTC.

The chain has TRBV5-1 and TRBJ2-2; D not certain. The CDR3 length is 13 residues. The germline gives CDR1 SGHRS, CDR2 YFSETQ. Trimming took off 5 bases at V and 7 bases at J, with 12 bases between the two ends. CDR3 residues: CASSPLVNGELFF. CDR3 nucleotide sequence: TGCGCCAGCAGTCCCTTAGTAAACGGGGAGCTGTTTTTT. The variable domain in full, completed from reference TRBV5-1 and TRBJ2-2, reads KAGVTQTPRYLIKTRGQQVTLSCSPISGHRSVSWYQQTPGQGLQFLFEYFSETQRNKGNFPGRFSGRQFSNSRSEMNVSTLELGDSALYLCASSPLVNGELFFGEGSRLTVL.

V is TRBV5-1 and J is TRBJ2-3; tentative D call: TRBD2 (6 bases). CDR1 is SGHRS, CDR2 YFSETQ, per germline. The V end was cut by 2 bases, the J end by 2 bases, with 18 bases between. CDR3 length: 17 amino acids. CDR3 in amino acids: CASSFLGTAQVTDTQYF. CDR3 bases: TGCGCCAGCAGCTTCTTAGGGACTGCTCAGGTCACAGATACGCAGTATTTT.

The chain joins TRBV30 to TRBJ1-6; D is unclear. This CDR3 spans 16 amino acids. Germline V gives CDR1 GTSNPN, CDR2 SVGIG (reference sequence). V lost 0 bases and J 0 bases, leaving 9 bases between the germline ends. The CDR3, as DNA: TGTGCCTGGAGTGTACTATGGAGCTCCTATAATTCACCCCTCCACTTT. Translating gives CAWSVLWSSYNSPLHF. Supplemented by reference TRBV30 and TRBJ1-6, the full variable domain reads SQTIHQWPATLVQPVGSPLSLECTVEGTSNPNLYWYRQAAGRGLQLLFYSVGIGQISSEVPQNLSASRPQDRQFILSSKKLLLSDSGFYLCAWSVLWSSYNSPLHFGNGTRLTVT.

V and J are TRBV4-1 and TRBJ2-5; 9 bases fit TRBD2. Germline assignment: CDR1 MGHRA and CDR2 YSYEKL. V lost 8 bases and J lost 0; bases outside the gene matches: 7. The CDR3 runs 15 residues. The CDR3 DNA sequence: TGCGCCAGCGCGCCTAGCGGGACGTACCAAGAGACCCAGTACTTC. Its protein product is CASAPSGTYQETQYF.

There are a few counts of this clone. The chain uses TRBV4-3 and TRBJ2-7; maybe TRBD2 (6 bases). Germline assignment: CDR1 LGHNA and CDR2 YSLEER. The V and J ends lost 3 bases and 6 bases respectively, with 27 bases between them. The CDR3 loop spans 18 amino acids. Here the CDR3 reads CASSHAPKGLRGGFEQYF. CDR3 nucleotides: TGCGCCAGCAGCCACGCCCCTAAGGGGTTGCGGGGTGGTTTCGAGCAGTACTTC.

The chain links TRBV29-1 to TRBJ2-2; 7 nucleotides line up with TRBD2. Germline V CDR1 and CDR2: SQVTM, ANQGSEA. The CDR3 has 15 amino acids. The J segment lost 5 bases and the V segment lost 6 bases, leaving 12 bases of the junction unmatched. The CDR3 bases are TGCAGCGTACTATTGGGGGGAGGGCAAACCGGGGAGCTGTTTTTT. Its protein product is CSVLLGGGQTGELFF.

V usage is TRBV6-5 and J usage is TRBJ1-5; 10 nucleotides line up with TRBD1. J was trimmed by 3 bases and V by 6 bases; bases with no gene match: 5. Germline values: CDR1 MNHEY, CDR2 SVGAGI. The CDR3 spans 15 residues. Written as DNA, the CDR3 is TGTGCCAGCAGAACGACAGGGGGCGACAATCAGCCCCAGCATTTT. This translates into CASRTTGGDNQPQHF.

In regard to this clone: Germline is not matched at one junction end, which may reflect a read error. This chain uses TRBV7-2 with TRBJ2-7; maybe TRBD2 (5 bases). The CDR3 spans 14 residues. CDR1 SGHTA and CDR2 FQGNSA come from the germline V gene. Here the CDR3 reads CASSLVTRHYGQYF. CDR3 bases: TGTGCCAGCAGCTTAGTTACTAGACATTACGGGCAGTACTTC.

This chain joins TRBV7-2 and TRBJ1-1; D remains ambiguous. The CDR3 length is 14 residues. V lost 1 base to trimming and J lost 0 bases, with 6 bases between them. In germline, CDR1 is SGHTA, CDR2 FQGNSA. CDR3 sequence (DNA): TGTGCCAGCAGCTTAGTTAGCGTGAACACTGAAGCTTTCTTT. Translation gives CASSLVSVNTEAFF.

This clone has only a few counts. V gene TRBV18 combines with J gene TRBJ1-4; D call uncertain. The CDR3 spans 14 residues. The germline V and J ends were trimmed by 2 bases and 4 bases, with 8 bases remaining between them. Germline V gene data show CDR1 as KGHSH and CDR2 as LQKENI. CDR3 in DNA: TGTGCCAGCTCACCAAACTCCCGTAATGAAAAACTGTTTTTT. Translated, it gives CASSPNSRNEKLFF.

This chain links TRBV10-1 with TRBJ2-7, with 7 bases that match TRBD1. With 3 bases clipped from V and 1 base from J, the junction kept 9 bases outside the gene matches. From germline, CDR1 is WNHNN and CDR2 SYGVQD (reference sequence). This CDR3 contains 16 residues. CDR3 DNA sequence: TGCGCCAGCAGTGATTTACTTGGACAGGAGTCCTACGAGCAGTACTTC. It is translated as CASSDLLGQESYEQYF.